This T cell receptor beta chain was identified during a study of blood T cell repertoires in COVID-19 (dated by TCRdb to 2019 to 2021). For context, the study as a whole: Collaborator samples came from the United States, Italy and Spain and covered acute and convalescent phases of COVID-19. The prospective study material was composed of cDNA or gDNA derived from T cells, B-cell-depleted T cells, or PBMCs. Deeply sampled blood TCRbeta repertoires from subjects exposed to, actively infected with, or recovered from COVID-19 were included in the dataset. The repertoires were released in a freely available public database meant as a resource for research on the immune response to SARS-CoV-2. The samples were drawn from two sources: the first 160 participants of the ongoing ImmuneRACE study, and 1,000 to 1,500 subjects contributed by 6 global collaborators. Sample metadata almost always included a de-identified subject ID, COVID-19 status, age in years and sex. HLA class I and class II types, where available, came from metadata supplied by the sample provider rather than from assay-based typing. Broad study findings and their caveats: The quantity of clinical and demographic metadata differed by source and by participant and was supplied without curation.

For this clone: It has no known antigen specificity. Base qualities were left out, and no much larger clone turns up one base away.

One collaborating source in Seattle enrolled patients while the patients were actively infected and followed the patients over time throughout the course of disease. Each collaborating institution followed its own protocols to collect whole blood in K2EDTA tubes. Collaborator samples were shipped for TCRbeta analysis as frozen whole blood, isolated PBMCs, or DNA extracted from either sample type. The immunoSEQ Assay, a bias-controlled multiplex PCR, was used to amplify TCRbeta CDR3 regions from genomic DNA. Per the original workflow: Nucleated cell counts per sample were estimated from amplification of reference gene primers within the assay. To quantify the absolute abundance of each unique TCRbeta CDR3 rearrangement, sequence reads were collapsed and filtered. For each sample, productive Simpson clonality was calculated by taking the square root of Simpson's diversity index across productive rearrangements. As stored in TCRdb, this immuneACCESS dataset retains in-frame rearrangements with V and J assigned. A fraction of the clones does not appear; measured against another copy, unresolved V genes explain less than half of the discrepancy, and the remainder lacks a known reason. Clone size and the V and J calls come from that table; the DNA yielded D and trimming. For this sample the table gives approximately 390,000 clones, of which approximately 89% were detected only once. The ten biggest clones cover about 2% of the sample.

CDR1 and CDR2, per the germline V gene, are MNHEY and SVGAGI. The CDR3 runs 15 amino acids, cysteine and phenylalanine included. The sequence is cut down to CDR3 DNA, 45 bases in frame from base 1. V trim: 6 bases; J trim: 6 bases; unmatched bases: 7. The sequence derives from a woman aged 60-75 years with COVID-19, enrolled during active disease. The sequence is built from TRBV6-5 and TRBJ2-1, and 11 junctional nucleotides match TRBD2. The sequencing sample was made of peripheral blood. CDR3 sequence: CASSWGLAAINEQFF. The sequenced DNA: TGTGCCAGCAGCTGGGGACTAGCGGCTATCAATGAGCAGTTCTTC.